The subject of this entry is one TCR beta chain. Its target is unknown. TCRdb keeps only in-frame clones here, not all; method: immunoSEQ multiplex PCR. The sample carries under 150,000 clones, just under 95% recorded once. The sample comes from a study of T cell responses to AZD1222 COVID-19 vaccine. The study, taken as a whole, reports: Receipt of two AZD1222 doses was followed by a rise in Spike-specific TCR breadth and depth. Unmutated variant regions are reportedly the target of nearly half of TCRs that are spike-specific. All repertoire sampling was performed exclusively after the peak T cell response. The donors showed a predominance of white British ancestry and of females, with possible underestimation of clonal diversity.

Germline V lookup: CDR1 SGHTA, CDR2 FQGNSA. CDR3 length: 16 residues. The junction had 7 bases not matched to a gene; V was cut back by 3 bases and J by 9 bases. The sample here was peripheral blood, taken 28 days after the second AZD1222 dose. This chain joins TRBV7-2 and TRBJ1-6; 11 bases fit TRBD1. The sequence was obtained from an adult who received the AZD1222 COVID-19 vaccine. The CDR3 sequence: CASSLAGTGGISPLHF. The DNA for the CDR3 is TGTGCCAGCAGCTTGGCCGGGACAGGGGGGATTTCACCCCTCCACTTT.